This TCR beta chain was recovered during a study of blood T cell repertoires in COVID-19. At the level of the study: The United States, Italy and Spain supplied acute and convalescent COVID-19 samples. PBMCs, B-cell-depleted T cells, or T cells were the source of the cDNA or gDNA that made up the material.

Per the study methods: Cell counts per sample came from amplifying reference gene primers. The assay was immunoSEQ multiplex PCR, and TCRdb's table has in-frame clones only and misses some. That table furnishes V, J and clone size, whereas the DNA furnished D and trimming. Among 200,000 to 250,000 clones, 80% to 95% were seen once, and the ten largest hold 0.65% to 0.85%. This CDR3 region has 16 residues. CDR1 is LNHDA, CDR2 SQIVND, per germline (reference sequence). Between the trimmed V and J ends, which lost 4 bases and 8 bases, there was a span of 23 bases. Enrolment of Seattle patients took place during active infection, and they were followed longitudinally.

The J gene is TRBJ1-2, the V gene TRBV19; D not resolved. This TCR came from a man between 60 and 75 years old with COVID-19, enrolled during active disease. Material for sequencing was peripheral blood. The CDR3 reads CASSTDDSPPGKGYTF. CDR3 coding DNA: TGTGCCAGTAGTACCGATGACTCTCCTCCGGGAAAGGGCTACACCTTC.